The present T cell receptor beta chain was sequenced within a study of blood T cells in healthy people across ages. A word on this clonotype: The antigen remains unidentified.

Germline V gives CDR1 SEHNR, CDR2 FQNEAQ (reference sequence). This CDR3 region has 18 residues. The junction had 18 bases not matched to a gene; V was cut back by 5 bases and J by 8 bases. A second PCR of about 7 to 12 cycles used a sample-barcoded 5' primer and a J-beta primer mix. The yield of each sample was at least 2.5 million CDR3-containing paired-end reads. TCRdb recomputed calls from the 5' RACE reads with MiXCR, one row per CDR3 protein. The sample holds 780,000 or so distinct CDR3 sequences; 20% to 30% are singletons and the top ten take 3% to 4.5%. Study-wide results and limits: Underestimates were what the diversity estimates from one million T cells were considered to be.

These data are also associated with another study on T cells of mothers and their children. That source adds: Nobody spotted any persistent microchimeric T cell clones.

Material: blood. This TCR came from a boy between 5 and 17 years old in good health. The V gene is TRBV7-9, the J gene TRBJ1-2, with 12 bases matching TRBD1. In nucleotides, the CDR3 is TGTGCCAGCAGCGCAGCCGGGACAGGGGGCGCGGGCTCCATGGGCTACACCTTC. Translating it yields CASSAAGTGGAGSMGYTF.